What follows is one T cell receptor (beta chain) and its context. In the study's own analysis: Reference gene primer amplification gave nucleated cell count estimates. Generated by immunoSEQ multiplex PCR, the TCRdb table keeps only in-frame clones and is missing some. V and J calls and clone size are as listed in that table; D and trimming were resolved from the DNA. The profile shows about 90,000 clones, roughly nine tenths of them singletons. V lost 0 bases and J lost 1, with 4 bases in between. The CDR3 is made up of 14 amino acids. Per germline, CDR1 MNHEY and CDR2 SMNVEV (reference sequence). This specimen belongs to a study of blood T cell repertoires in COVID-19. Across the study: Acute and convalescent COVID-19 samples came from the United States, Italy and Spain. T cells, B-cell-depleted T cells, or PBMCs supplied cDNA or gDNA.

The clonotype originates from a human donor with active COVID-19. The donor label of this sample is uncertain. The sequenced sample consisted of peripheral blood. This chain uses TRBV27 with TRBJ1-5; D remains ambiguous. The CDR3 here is CASSLSASNQPQHF. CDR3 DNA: TGTGCCAGCAGTTTATCAGCCAGCAATCAGCCCCAGCATTTT.